This TCR beta chain was identified in a study of human T cells and chemical hapten exposure. One entry per CDR3 protein results from TCRdb running MiXCR on the RACE reads. The data show some 340,000 distinct CDR3 sequences, approximately 6.9% seen once. The CDR3 extends over 14 amino acids. Trimming took 0 bases from V and 4 from J, leaving 10 bases between them. Germline CDR1 LGHNA, CDR2 YNFKEQ. Time point of the sample: patch test 1, 2 weeks after DPC sensitization. Stated treatment: therapeutic diphenylcyclopropenone sensitization with weekly scalp DPC. Every patch test was put on after a blood sample was taken.

The TCR was taken from a woman under 30 with alopecia areata. Some clones in this sample may be carry-over from other donors' samples. Sequences were derived from whole blood, sampled in connection with sensitization to the hapten diphenylcyclopropenone (DPC). The V call is TRBV4-2, the J call TRBJ2-7; D not resolved. The CDR3 bases are TGTGCCAGCAGCCAAGACGAACAGCTATACGAGCAGTACTTC. Translating gives CASSQDEQLYEQYF.